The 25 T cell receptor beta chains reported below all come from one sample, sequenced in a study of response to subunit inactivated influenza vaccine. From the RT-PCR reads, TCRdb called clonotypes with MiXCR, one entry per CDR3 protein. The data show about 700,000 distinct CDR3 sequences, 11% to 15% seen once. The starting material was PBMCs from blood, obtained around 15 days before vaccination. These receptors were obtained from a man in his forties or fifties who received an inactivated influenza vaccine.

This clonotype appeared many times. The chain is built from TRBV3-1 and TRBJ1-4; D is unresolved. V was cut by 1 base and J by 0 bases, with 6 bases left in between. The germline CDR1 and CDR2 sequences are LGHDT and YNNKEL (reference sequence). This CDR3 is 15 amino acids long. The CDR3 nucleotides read TGTGCCAGCAGCCAAGGAGCGGCAACTAATGAAAAACTGTTTTTT. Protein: CASSQGAATNEKLFF.

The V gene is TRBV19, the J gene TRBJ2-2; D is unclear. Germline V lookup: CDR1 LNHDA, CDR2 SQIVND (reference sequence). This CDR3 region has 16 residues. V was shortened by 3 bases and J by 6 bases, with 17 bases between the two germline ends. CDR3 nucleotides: TGTGCCAGTAGTATTCGGTTAAATGCTAGGGCCGGGGAGCTGTTTTTT. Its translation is CASSIRLNARAGELFF.

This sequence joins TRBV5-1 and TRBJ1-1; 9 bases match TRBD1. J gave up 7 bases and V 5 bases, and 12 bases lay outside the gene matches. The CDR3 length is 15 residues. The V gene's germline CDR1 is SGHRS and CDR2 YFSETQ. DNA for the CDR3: TGCGCCAGCAGGCGTGGGACAGGGAGTAATGGTGAAGCTTTCTTT. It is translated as CASRRGTGSNGEAFF.

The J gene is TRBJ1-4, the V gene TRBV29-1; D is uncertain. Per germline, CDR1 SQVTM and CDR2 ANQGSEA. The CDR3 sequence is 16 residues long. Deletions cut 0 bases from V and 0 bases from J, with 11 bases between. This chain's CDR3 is CSVEEWGTATNEKLFF. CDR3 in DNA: TGCAGCGTTGAAGAATGGGGAACGGCAACTAATGAAAAACTGTTTTTT. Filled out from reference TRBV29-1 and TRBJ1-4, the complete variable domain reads SAVISQKPSRDICQRGTSLTIQCQVDSQVTMMFWYRQQPGQSLTLIATANQGSEATYESGFVIDKFPISRPNLTFSTLTVSNMSPEDSSIYLCSVEEWGTATNEKLFFGSGTQLSVL.

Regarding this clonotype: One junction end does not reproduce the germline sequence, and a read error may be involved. The CDR3 DNA follows: TGTGCCAGCAGGCGACAGGGCTCCTACAAGGAGCAGTTCTTC. The encoded protein is CASRRQGSYKEQFF. V gene TRBV6-2 or TRBV6-3 combines with J gene TRBJ2-1; 7 bases align to TRBD1. The CDR3 consists of 14 residues. Germline values: CDR1 MNHEY, CDR2 SVGEGT.

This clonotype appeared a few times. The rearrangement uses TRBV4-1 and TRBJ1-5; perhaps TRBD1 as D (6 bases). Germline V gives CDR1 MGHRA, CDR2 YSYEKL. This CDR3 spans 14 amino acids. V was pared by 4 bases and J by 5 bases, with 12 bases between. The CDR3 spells CASSRQQGDQPQHF. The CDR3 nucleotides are TGCGCCAGCAGCCGTCAACAGGGAGATCAGCCCCAGCATTTT.

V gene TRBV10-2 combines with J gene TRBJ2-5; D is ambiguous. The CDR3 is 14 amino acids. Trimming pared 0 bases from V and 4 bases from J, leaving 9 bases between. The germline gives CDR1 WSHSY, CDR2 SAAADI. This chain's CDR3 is CASSESQTGETQYF. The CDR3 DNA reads TGCGCCAGCAGTGAGTCACAGACTGGAGAGACCCAGTACTTC.

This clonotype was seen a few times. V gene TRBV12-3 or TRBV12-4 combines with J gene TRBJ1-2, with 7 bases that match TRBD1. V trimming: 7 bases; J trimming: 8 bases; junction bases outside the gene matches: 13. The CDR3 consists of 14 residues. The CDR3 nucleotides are TGTGCCAGCACTCTTGGGACAGCTGTAAGGGGCTACACCTTC. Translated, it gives CASTLGTAVRGYTF.

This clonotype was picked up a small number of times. CDR3 loop: CSARLAGANSYNEQFF. CDR3 nucleotide sequence: TGCAGTGCTAGACTAGCGGGAGCCAACTCCTACAATGAGCAGTTCTTC. The chain employs TRBV20-1 and TRBJ2-1; TRBD2 matches at 10 bases. Unmatched junction bases numbered 4, after V lost 2 bases and J lost 0 bases. The germline CDR1 and CDR2 sequences are DFQATT and SNEGSKA (reference sequence). CDR3 size: 16 residues.

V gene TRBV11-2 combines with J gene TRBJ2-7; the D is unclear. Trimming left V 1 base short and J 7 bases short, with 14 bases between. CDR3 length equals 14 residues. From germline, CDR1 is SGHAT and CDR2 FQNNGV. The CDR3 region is CASSLVVTVGEQYF. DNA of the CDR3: TGTGCCAGCAGCTTAGTGGTCACCGTGGGAGAGCAGTACTTC.

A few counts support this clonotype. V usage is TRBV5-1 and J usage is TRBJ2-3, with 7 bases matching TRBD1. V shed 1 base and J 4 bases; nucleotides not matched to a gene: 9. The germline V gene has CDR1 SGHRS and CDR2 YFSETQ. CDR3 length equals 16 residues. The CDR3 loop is CASSLPRQGGADTQYF. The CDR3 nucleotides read TGCGCCAGCAGCTTGCCGAGACAGGGTGGCGCAGATACGCAGTATTTT. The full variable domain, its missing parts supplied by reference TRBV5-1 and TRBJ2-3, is KAGVTQTPRYLIKTRGQQVTLSCSPISGHRSVSWYQQTPGQGLQFLFEYFSETQRNKGNFPGRFSGRQFSNSRSEMNVSTLELGDSALYLCASSLPRQGGADTQYFGPGTRLTVL.

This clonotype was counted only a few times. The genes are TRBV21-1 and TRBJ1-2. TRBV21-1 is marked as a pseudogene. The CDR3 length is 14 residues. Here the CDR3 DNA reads TGTGCCAGCAGCAAGGCGGCCACTAACTATGGCTACACCTTC. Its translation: CASSKAATNYGYTF.

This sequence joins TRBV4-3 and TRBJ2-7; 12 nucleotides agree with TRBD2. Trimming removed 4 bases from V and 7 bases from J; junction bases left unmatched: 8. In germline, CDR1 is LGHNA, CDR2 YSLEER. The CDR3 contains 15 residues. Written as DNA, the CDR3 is TGCGCCAGCAGCCGACGACTAGCGGGGGAAGTGGAGCAGTACTTC. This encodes CASSRRLAGEVEQYF.

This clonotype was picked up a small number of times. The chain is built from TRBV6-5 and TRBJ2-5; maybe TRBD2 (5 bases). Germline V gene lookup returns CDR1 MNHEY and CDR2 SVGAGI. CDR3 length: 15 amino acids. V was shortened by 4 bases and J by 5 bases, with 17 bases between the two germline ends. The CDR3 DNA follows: TGTGCCAGCAGTTCGGACTCCGCGAGCTGGGAGACCCAGTACTTC. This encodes CASSSDSASWETQYF.

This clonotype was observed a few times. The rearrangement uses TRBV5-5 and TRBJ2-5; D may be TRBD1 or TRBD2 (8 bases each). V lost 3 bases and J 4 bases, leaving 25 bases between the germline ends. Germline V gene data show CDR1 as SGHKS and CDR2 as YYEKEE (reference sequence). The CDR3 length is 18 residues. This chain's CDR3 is CASSWGQGATGGPETQYF. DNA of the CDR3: TGTGCCAGCAGCTGGGGGCAGGGGGCTACGGGAGGGCCAGAGACCCAGTACTTC.

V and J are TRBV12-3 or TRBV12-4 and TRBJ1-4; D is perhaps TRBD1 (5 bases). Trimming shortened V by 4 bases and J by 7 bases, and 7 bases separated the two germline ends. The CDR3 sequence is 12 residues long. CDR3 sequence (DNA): TGTGCCAGCAGTTCAGGGACTGAAAAACTGTTTTTT. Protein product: CASSSGTEKLFF.

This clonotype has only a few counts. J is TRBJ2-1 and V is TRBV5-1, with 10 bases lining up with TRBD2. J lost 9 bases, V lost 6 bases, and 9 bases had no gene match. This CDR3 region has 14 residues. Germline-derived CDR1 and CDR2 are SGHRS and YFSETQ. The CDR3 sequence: CASNSGRMGSEQFF. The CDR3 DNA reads TGCGCCAGCAATAGCGGGAGGATGGGGAGTGAGCAGTTCTTC.

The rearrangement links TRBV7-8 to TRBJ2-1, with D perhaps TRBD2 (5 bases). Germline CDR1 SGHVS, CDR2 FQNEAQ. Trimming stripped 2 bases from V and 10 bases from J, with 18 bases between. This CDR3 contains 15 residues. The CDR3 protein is CASSLQGRVRVEQFF. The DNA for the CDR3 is TGTGCCAGCAGCTTACAAGGCAGAGTGAGGGTAGAGCAGTTCTTC.

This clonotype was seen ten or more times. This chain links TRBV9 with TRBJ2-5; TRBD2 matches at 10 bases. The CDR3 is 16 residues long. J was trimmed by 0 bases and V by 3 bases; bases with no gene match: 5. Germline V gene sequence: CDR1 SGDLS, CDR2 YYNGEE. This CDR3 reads CASSGPGLADQETQYF. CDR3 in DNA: TGTGCCAGCAGCGGACCCGGACTAGCGGACCAAGAGACCCAGTACTTC.

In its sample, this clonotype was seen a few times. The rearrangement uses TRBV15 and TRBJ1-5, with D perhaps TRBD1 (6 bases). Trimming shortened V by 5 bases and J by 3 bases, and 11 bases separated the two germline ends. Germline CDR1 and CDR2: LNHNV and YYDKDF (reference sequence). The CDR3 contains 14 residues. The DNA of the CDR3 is TGTGCCACCAGCCCGGACAGTTACAATCAGCCCCAGCATTTT. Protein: CATSPDSYNQPQHF.

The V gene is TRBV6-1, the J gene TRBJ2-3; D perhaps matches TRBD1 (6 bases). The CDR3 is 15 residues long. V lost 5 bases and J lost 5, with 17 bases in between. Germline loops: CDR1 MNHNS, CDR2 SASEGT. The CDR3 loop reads CASSKTPGQLDTQYF. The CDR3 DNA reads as TGTGCCAGCAGTAAAACTCCGGGACAACTAGATACGCAGTATTTT.

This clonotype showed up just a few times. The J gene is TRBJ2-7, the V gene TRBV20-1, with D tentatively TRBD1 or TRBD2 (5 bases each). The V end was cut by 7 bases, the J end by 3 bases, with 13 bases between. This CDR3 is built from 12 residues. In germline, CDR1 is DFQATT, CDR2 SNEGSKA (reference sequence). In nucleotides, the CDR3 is TGCAGTGGGCCGGGGACCCGCTACGAGCAGTACTTC. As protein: CSGPGTRYEQYF.

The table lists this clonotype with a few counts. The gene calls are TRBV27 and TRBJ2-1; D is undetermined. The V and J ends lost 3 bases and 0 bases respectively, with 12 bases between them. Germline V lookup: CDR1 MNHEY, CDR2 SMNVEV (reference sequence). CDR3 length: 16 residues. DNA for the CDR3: TGTGCCAGCAGTTTCTTCGGGTTTAGCTCCTACAATGAGCAGTTCTTC. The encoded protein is CASSFFGFSSYNEQFF.

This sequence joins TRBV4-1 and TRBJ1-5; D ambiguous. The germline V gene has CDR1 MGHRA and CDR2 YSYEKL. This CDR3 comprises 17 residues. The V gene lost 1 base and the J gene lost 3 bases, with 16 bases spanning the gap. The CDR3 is CASSQVLAGINNQPQHF. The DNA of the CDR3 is TGCGCCAGCAGCCAAGTCCTCGCGGGGATCAACAATCAGCCCCAGCATTTT.

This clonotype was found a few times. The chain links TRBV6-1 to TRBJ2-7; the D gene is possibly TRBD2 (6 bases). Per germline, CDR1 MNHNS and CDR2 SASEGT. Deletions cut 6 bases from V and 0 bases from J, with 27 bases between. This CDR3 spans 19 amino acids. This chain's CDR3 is CASRGGSRTTQRSSYEQYF. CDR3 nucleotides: TGTGCCAGCAGGGGGGGAAGCCGGACTACTCAAAGGAGCTCCTACGAGCAGTACTTC.